Listed below are T cell receptor beta chains from one sample, sequenced in a study of CD8 T cells in Susac syndrome. In TCRdb, the immunoSEQ multiplex PCR reads were re-called with MiXCR into one record per CDR3 protein. There are approximately 140,000 distinct CDR3 sequences in the sample; roughly 94% occur only once, and over 0.25% lies in the top ten. Sequencing used CD8+ T cells from PBMCs. The receptor source for this set is a human donor in good health. Each CDR3 is given with its conserved first and last residue. A D gene is named only where the DNA matches it firmly. Some rows have no size entry. The others give once, few or many, or a class for an expanded clone.

TRBV19	TRBJ1-2	.	.	TGTGCCAGTTCCCTCCGGGACCGACACTATGGCTACACCTTC	CASSLRDRHYGYTF
TRBV13	TRBJ2-1	TRBD2	.	TGTGCCAGCAGCTTAGGCAGGACTAGCGGCAATGAGCAGTTCTTC	CASSLGRTSGNEQFF
TRBV28	TRBJ1-2	.	.	TGTGCCAGCAGTTTTCCGGGAAGGGGCTACACCTTC	CASSFPGRGYTF
TRBV27	TRBJ2-7	TRBD2	.	TGTGCCAGCACTCAAGCGGGAGGCGAGCAGTACTTC	CASTQAGGEQYF
TRBV4-3	TRBJ2-7	TRBD2	.	TGCGCCAGCAGCCACCTGACTAGCGCTTCCTACGAGCAGTACTTC	CASSHLTSASYEQYF
TRBV5-1	TRBJ1-2	.	.	TGCGCCAGCAGCTTAATGGAGGACAACTATGGCTACACCTTC	CASSLMEDNYGYTF
TRBV28	TRBJ2-1	TRBD2	.	TGTGCCAGCAGTTTAACGGCTAGCGGGAGGGGTAATGAGCAGTTCTTC	CASSLTASGRGNEQFF
TRBV27	TRBJ2-1	TRBD2	once	TGTGCCAGCAGTAGCGGGGGCGCCTACAATGAGCAGTTCTTC	CASSSGGAYNEQFF
TRBV6-1	TRBJ2-7	.	.	TGTGCCAGCAGTGAAGGACAGGCCTACGAGCAGTACTTC	CASSEGQAYEQYF
TRBV3-1	TRBJ2-5	TRBD2	.	TGTGCCAGCAGCCAAGAAGCGTGGGCGGGAGGCCTCCAAGAGACCCAGTACTTC	CASSQEAWAGGLQETQYF
TRBV27	TRBJ2-3	.	.	TGTGCCAGCAGTTTATCTCGCTGGGAGGGCACAGATACGCAGTATTTT	CASSLSRWEGTDTQYF
TRBV29-1	TRBJ2-1	.	.	TGCAGCGTTGAAGATCGAGGTCGTGACACATCCTACAATGAGCAGTTCTTC	CSVEDRGRDTSYNEQFF
TRBV5-4	TRBJ1-1	.	.	TGCGCCAGCAGCTCGACCTCGACCGAGAACACTGAAGCTTTCTTT	CASSSTSTENTEAFF
TRBV29-1	TRBJ2-3	TRBD2	.	TGCAGCGCAAGAGGACTAGCGGGAGGTGCTGGAGATACGCAGTATTTT	CSARGLAGGAGDTQYF
TRBV6-2/TRBV6-3	TRBJ2-7	.	.	TGTGCCAGCAGTAGGACTGTCTCCTACGAGCAGTACTTC	CASSRTVSYEQYF
TRBV6-5	TRBJ2-7	.	.	TGTGCCAGCAGTTATGGGGGGACCGGAGCCTACGAGCAGTACTTC	CASSYGGTGAYEQYF
TRBV30	TRBJ2-7	.	.	TGTGCCTGGAGAACCCCCTGGGTGCAGTACTTC	CAWRTPWVQYF
TRBV7-9	TRBJ1-2	TRBD1	.	TGTGCCAGCGGGGACAGGGACCTGGCTTTCTATGGCTACACCTTC	CASGDRDLAFYGYTF
TRBV7-9	TRBJ2-1	TRBD1	.	TGTGCCAGCAGCTTGCCGGGACAGGGGACCTACAATGAGCAGTTCTTC	CASSLPGQGTYNEQFF
TRBV24-1	TRBJ2-4	.	.	TGTGCCACCAGTGATAATAGCTTGGCCAAAAACATTCAGTACTTC	CATSDNSLAKNIQYF
TRBV12-3/TRBV12-4	TRBJ2-7	TRBD1	.	TGTGCCAGCAGACTTAGGGACAGGGGCTACGAGCAGTACTTC	CASRLRDRGYEQYF
TRBV29-1	TRBJ2-3	TRBD1	.	TGCAGCGTTGAAGATCTCTGGACAGGGAGTACAGATACGCAGTATTTT	CSVEDLWTGSTDTQYF
TRBV6-5	TRBJ2-1	TRBD2	.	TGTGCCAGCAGTTACTCTCATCTAGCGGACGGCTCCTACAATGAGCAGTTCTTC	CASSYSHLADGSYNEQFF
TRBV20-1	TRBJ2-7	.	once	TGCAGTGCTAGAGAGACCGGGCCCCTCCGCGAGCAGTACTTC	CSARETGPLREQYF
TRBV15	TRBJ2-7	.	.	TGTGCCACCAGCCCCAGGGGGGCTATATACGAGCAGTACTTC	CATSPRGAIYEQYF
TRBV28	TRBJ2-7	.	.	TGTGCCAGCAGTCCCCTCGGACAGTCCTACGAGCAGTACTTC	CASSPLGQSYEQYF
TRBV20-1	TRBJ2-7	.	once	TGCAGTGCGGACGACATTTCCTACGAGCAGTACTTC	CSADDISYEQYF
TRBV4-3	TRBJ2-2	.	.	TGCGCCAGCAGCCACCGGGACCGCGCCGGGGAGCTGTTTTTT	CASSHRDRAGELFF